Included here is one T cell receptor beta chain sequence, with context. Its specificity is unknown. This sample was taken from a study of T cell responses to AZD1222 COVID-19 vaccine. Whole-study context: Combined were second doses at about 4 or about 12 weeks. Overall study results and limits: Regions 160-218 and 743-854 dominated among vaccine-associated CD4 TCRs spanning spike. Baseline serology detected seropositivity in only a handful of AZD1222 recipients.

CDR3 length equals 14 residues. The germline CDR1 and CDR2 sequences are MDHEN and SYDVKM. Germline trimming cut 6 bases from V and 4 bases from J; bases unmatched to any gene: 3. Data came from immunoSEQ multiplex PCR; TCRdb stores just in-frame clones and leaves some out. Among tens of thousands of clones listed, about 90% were seen once. The source is an adult in good health. The sample consisted of peripheral blood, taken on day 0 of AZD1222 vaccination. This rearrangement joins TRBV28 to TRBJ1-3, with TRBD1 matching 10 bases. CDR3 DNA: TGTGCCAGCAGGGGGGGACAGGGGGGAAACACCATATATTTT. This gives the protein CASRGGQGGNTIYF.